This T cell receptor beta chain stems from a study of vaccination and CD4 T cells after COVID-19 (dated by TCRdb to the early 2020s). As for the study more broadly: Every convalescent patient had a positive nasal swab PCR test for SARS-CoV-2, with mild disease in roughly nine patients and severe disease in one. In ten to eleven COVID-19 convalescent patients and a handful of infection-naive healthy vaccine recipients, researchers compared the spike-specific CD4+ TCR repertoire from before mRNA vaccination with the repertoire from after. Participants got two doses of the Pfizer-BioNTech BNT162b2 vaccine (n=8) or two doses of the Moderna mRNA-1273 vaccine (n=2). Post-COVID blood samples were collected from convalescent patients a median of around 96 days after diagnosis, with a range of roughly 30 to 161 days. The time from the second vaccine dose to post-vaccine blood sampling had a median of around 72 days and ranged from about 12 to 250 days. The convalescent cohort comprised six males and four females, including two Hispanic individuals, seven Caucasians, two Asians and one multiracial person. The research as a whole found: An increase in the median number of SARS-CoV-2-reactive clonotypes from around 20 after infection to 35 to 40 after vaccination was observed, but the change was not found to be significant. Relatively few convalescent patients were included in the study, and early timepoints after natural infection were not analyzed. Of the vaccine-specific clones in convalescent patients, 304 of 307, or nearly all, reacted only to SARS-CoV-2 spike and did not cross-react with common cold coronaviruses. In convalescent patients, a median 86.3% of post-vaccine SARS-CoV-2-reactive clones were detected only after vaccination, and vaccine-specific priming was suggested by this finding.

Trimming costs V 1 base and J 5 bases, and their ends lie 14 bases apart. Reading from cysteine to phenylalanine, the CDR3 counts 15 amino acids. CDR3 DNA is the only sequence kept; it has 45 bases, read in frame from the first base. The germline V gene specifies MNHEY as CDR1 and SVGAGI as CDR2. The convalescent patients' positive SARS-CoV-2 PCR tests were from March to December 2020, which was before the Alpha, Beta and Delta variants emerged in the United States. PBMCs were separated from whole blood using Ficoll-Paque Plus gradient centrifugation and then either used fresh or cryopreserved at -140C. The library relied on PCR. Sequencing instrument: Illumina iSeq 100. In the paper's pipeline: Non-productive sequences were removed, and CDR3s not starting with C, not ending with F or W, or shorter than 7 amino acids were discarded. Levenshtein distances (stringdist) and unrooted phylogenetic trees (ape) in R version 3.6.1 were used to assess CDR3 homology. Clones were called with MiXCR by TCRdb after fastp trimmed the public reads at Q25, and only in-frame beta chains were retained. Under each unique CDR3 protein, matching rows form one entry showing the most common genes and DNA. These V and J calls derive from TCRdb rather than the authors' analysis. The sample table lists around 20,000 distinct CDR3 sequences, less than 65% of them with a count of one. In total, the top ten clones hold 0.95% to 1.3% of the sample.

With regard to this clonotype: The specificity of this receptor is unknown. Base qualities are not provided; no much larger clone lies one nucleotide away.

The material was CD4+ T cells from blood, obtained after SARS-CoV-2 vaccination. The TCR comes from a human donor who had recovered from COVID-19. This chain is built from TRBV6-5 and TRBJ2-5; the D region is possibly TRBD1 or TRBD2, each matching across 6 bases. The DNA sequence follows: TGTGCCAGCAGTTACTTTCGGGGGCGAGGGGAGACCCAGTACTTC. Its amino acids are CASSYFRGRGETQYF.